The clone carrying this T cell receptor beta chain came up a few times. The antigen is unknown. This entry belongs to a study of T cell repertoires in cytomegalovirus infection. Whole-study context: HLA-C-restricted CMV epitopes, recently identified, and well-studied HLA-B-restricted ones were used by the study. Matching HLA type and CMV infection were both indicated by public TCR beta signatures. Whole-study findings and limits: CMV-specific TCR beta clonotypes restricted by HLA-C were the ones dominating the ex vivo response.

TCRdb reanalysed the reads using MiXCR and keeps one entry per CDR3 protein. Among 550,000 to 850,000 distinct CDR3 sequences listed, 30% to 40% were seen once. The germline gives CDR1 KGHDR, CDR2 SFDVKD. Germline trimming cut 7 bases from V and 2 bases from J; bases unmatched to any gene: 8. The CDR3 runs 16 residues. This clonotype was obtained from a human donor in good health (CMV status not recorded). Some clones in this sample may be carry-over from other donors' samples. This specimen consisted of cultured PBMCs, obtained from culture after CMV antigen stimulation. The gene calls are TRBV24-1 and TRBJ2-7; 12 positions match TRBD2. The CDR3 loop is CATSLGGTSGPYEQYF. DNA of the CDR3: TGTGCCACCAGCCTGGGTGGGACTAGCGGGCCCTACGAGCAGTACTTC.